Listed here is a single T cell receptor (beta chain). This specimen comes from a study of radiation and T cells in renal cell carcinoma. The V gene's germline CDR1 is SGHTA and CDR2 FQGNSA. This CDR3 has 14 residues. V was shortened by 1 base and J by 3 bases, with 7 bases between the two germline ends. The time point was: baseline pretreatment blood. The treatment: 15 Gy SBRT to primary tumor, nephrectomy 4 weeks later. Using immunoSEQ multiplex PCR, the repertoire was profiled, and TCRdb retains in-frame clones only, with some absent. The sample contains about 59,000 clones, about three quarters of which appear only once.

The J gene is TRBJ1-5, the V gene TRBV7-2, with D maybe TRBD1 (5 bases). The source is a man aged 60-69 years with renal cell carcinoma. Sequenced material: blood, taken from a patient whose treatment included radiotherapy and nephrectomy. CDR3 sequence: CASSLGGANQPQHF. The CDR3 DNA follows: TGTGCCAGCAGCTTAGGAGGGGCCAATCAGCCCCAGCATTTT.